The 26 T cell receptor beta chains in this list originate from one sample, sequenced in a study of response to subunit inactivated influenza vaccine. From the RT-PCR reads, TCRdb called clonotypes with MiXCR, one entry per CDR3 protein. The top ten hold 1.9% of the sample, which has hundreds of thousands of distinct CDR3 sequences, 25% seen once. The sample in question was CD4+ T cells sorted from PBMCs, obtained around 5 days after vaccination. The receptors were gathered from a man between 45 and 60 years old who received an inactivated influenza vaccine.

The chain carries TRBV7-4 and TRBJ2-7; 10 nucleotides line up with TRBD2. This CDR3 is built from 19 residues. V trimming: 2 bases; J trimming: 5 bases; junction bases outside the gene matches: 18. The germline gives CDR1 SGHVT, CDR2 SQSDAQ. CDR3 DNA sequence: TGTGCCAGCAGCTTAATTTGGTTAGAGGCTAGCGGGGGTCATAACGAGCAGTACTTC. Amino acids: CASSLIWLEASGGHNEQYF. The full variable domain, its missing parts supplied by reference TRBV7-4 and TRBJ2-7, is GAGVSQSPRYKVAKRGRDVALRCDSISGHVTLYWYRQTLGQGSEVLTYSQSDAQRDKSGRPSGRFSAERPERSVSTLKIQRTEQGDSAVYLCASSLIWLEASGGHNEQYFGPGTRLTVT.

This clonotype was detected only a few times. The chain employs TRBV28 and TRBJ1-2; D possibly corresponds to TRBD1 (5 bases). This CDR3 is 15 amino acids long. With 6 bases removed from V and 8 bases from J, the gap between germline ends came to 22 bases. From germline, CDR1 is MDHEN and CDR2 SYDVKM. Written as DNA, the CDR3 is TGTGCCAGCAGACTCCCCCCCGGGACCGGGAACGGCTACACCTTC. Translation: CASRLPPGTGNGYTF.

This clonotype showed up many times. V gene TRBV10-3 combines with J gene TRBJ2-7; possibly TRBD2 for D (5 bases). The CDR3 consists of 11 residues. Germline-derived CDR1 and CDR2 are ENHRY and SYGVKD. Deletions cut 6 bases from V and 6 bases from J, with 9 bases between. The CDR3 sequence: CAISRGSEQYF. As DNA, the CDR3 is TGTGCCATCAGCCGAGGGAGCGAGCAGTACTTC.

This chain links TRBV7-2 with TRBJ1-3, with 7 nucleotides matching TRBD1. J gave up 0 bases and V 7 bases, and 6 bases lay outside the gene matches. Germline CDR1 and CDR2: SGHTA and FQGNSA. CDR3 length: 15 residues. CDR3 nucleotide sequence: TGTGCCAGCAACCCACGACAGGGCTCTGGAAACACCATATATTTT. Translated, it gives CASNPRQGSGNTIYF. The entire variable domain, with the rest obtained from reference TRBV7-2 and TRBJ1-3, is as follows: GAGVSQSPSNKVTEKGKDVELRCDPISGHTALYWYRQSLGQGLEFLIYFQGNSAPDKSGLPSDRFSAERTGGSVSTLTIQRTQQEDSAVYLCASNPRQGSGNTIYFGEGSWLTVV.

This clonotype appeared a few times. This sequence joins TRBV4-1 and TRBJ1-5; no firm D call. Trimming pared 4 bases from V and 6 bases from J, leaving 10 bases between. The CDR3 totals 13 residues. CDR1 is MGHRA and CDR2 is YSYEKL in the germline V gene. In DNA form, the CDR3 reads TGCGCCAGCAGCCCCGATACGGGTCAGCCCCAGCATTTT. Encoded protein: CASSPDTGQPQHF.

The sample holds one count of this clonotype. The chain joins TRBV2 to TRBJ2-1; 9 bases agree with TRBD2. V lost 3 bases to trimming and J lost 7 bases; unmatched junction nucleotides: 4. CDR1 and CDR2 (germline): SNHLY, FYNNEI. This CDR3 is built from 14 residues. This chain's CDR3 is CASSDSGRTNEQFF. The CDR3 DNA reads as TGTGCCAGCAGTGATAGCGGGAGAACGAATGAGCAGTTCTTC.

This clonotype has more than one count but fewer than ten. The genes are TRBV11-1 and TRBJ2-5; D might be TRBD1 or TRBD2, each matching 6 bases. V was trimmed by 6 bases and J by 5 bases, leaving 22 bases between them. CDR1 is SGHAT and CDR2 is FQDESV in the germline V gene (reference sequence). CDR3 length equals 16 residues. This CDR3 reads CASRKALGGVWETQYF. The CDR3 DNA reads as TGTGCCAGCAGAAAAGCGCTGGGGGGCGTTTGGGAGACCCAGTACTTC.

The sample holds a few counts of this clonotype. CDR3 sequence (DNA): TGTGCCAGCAGCTTAGAGCTAGCGGGGACTTACGAGCAGTACTTC. It is translated as CASSLELAGTYEQYF. This rearrangement joins TRBV11-2 to TRBJ2-7, with 9 bases lining up with TRBD2. The germline V gene encodes CDR1 SGHAT and CDR2 FQNNGV. This CDR3 has 15 amino acids. V shed 0 bases and J 4 bases; nucleotides not matched to a gene: 4.

The count of this clonotype is one. The chain has TRBV5-1 and TRBJ2-1; weak D call: TRBD2 (6 bases). Trimming took off 0 bases at V and 4 bases at J, with 17 bases between the two ends. The CDR3 length is 17 residues. Per the germline V gene, CDR1 is SGHRS and CDR2 is YFSETQ. The CDR3 sequence is CASSLGTTGTAYNEQFF. The CDR3 DNA is TGCGCCAGCAGCTTGGGGACAACCGGGACTGCATACAATGAGCAGTTCTTC.

V and J are TRBV24-1 and TRBJ2-6; 10 bases fit TRBD1. V trimming: 4 bases; J trimming: 0 bases; junction bases outside the gene matches: 8. From germline, CDR1 is KGHDR and CDR2 SFDVKD. The CDR3 spans 19 residues. The CDR3 nucleotides read TGTGCCACCAGTGACCCGACAGGGGGCCCCCTCTCTGGGGCCAACGTCCTGACTTTC. Protein: CATSDPTGGPLSGANVLTF.

The sample holds many counts of this clonotype. The chain links TRBV5-6 to TRBJ2-5, with D perhaps being TRBD1 or TRBD2 (5 bases each). The CDR3 is 13 amino acids. V lost 4 bases to trimming and J lost 5 bases, with 12 bases between them. Germline lookup yields CDR1 SGHDT and CDR2 YYEEEE. The CDR3 DNA follows: TGTGCCAGCAGCCTGGGACGGTGGGAGACCCAGTACTTC. Translated, it gives CASSLGRWETQYF.

J is TRBJ2-7 and V is TRBV20-1; 8 bases agree with TRBD2. CDR3 length: 12 residues. V shed 3 bases and J 3 bases; nucleotides not matched to a gene: 1. Germline V gives CDR1 DFQATT, CDR2 SNEGSKA (reference sequence). The CDR3 here is CSASTSGYEQYF. The CDR3 bases are TGCAGTGCTAGTACTAGCGGCTACGAGCAGTACTTC.

This rearrangement joins TRBV2 to TRBJ1-5; D might be TRBD1 (6 bases). CDR1 is SNHLY, CDR2 FYNNEI, per germline. The CDR3 is 15 amino acids. V lost 9 bases, J lost 0 bases, and 15 bases lay in between. Written as DNA, the CDR3 is TGTGCCAGAGGGGGTACAGCTGGTAGCAATCAGCCCCAGCATTTT. It is translated as CARGGTAGSNQPQHF.

The genes are TRBV9 and TRBJ1-2, with 9 bases lining up with TRBD1. Germline loops: CDR1 SGDLS, CDR2 YYNGEE. The CDR3 length is 15 residues. The V and J ends lost 4 bases and 4 bases, in that order; junction bases with no gene match: 8. CDR3 coding DNA: TGTGCCAGCAGCAAAACCGGGACAGGGAGCTATGGCTACACCTTC. Translated, it gives CASSKTGTGSYGYTF.

The chain links TRBV10-3 to TRBJ2-1; the D is unclear. CDR1 and CDR2 from the germline V gene are ENHRY and SYGVKD. The CDR3 length is 13 residues. V was shortened by 0 bases and J by 14 bases, with 14 bases between the two germline ends. Here the CDR3 reads CAISESRRTKEFF. CDR3 in DNA: TGTGCCATCAGTGAGTCAAGACGCACTAAGGAGTTCTTC.

This chain connects TRBV28 to TRBJ1-2; 9 nucleotides line up with TRBD1. Germline trimming cut 5 bases from V and 4 bases from J; bases unmatched to any gene: 5. CDR1 MDHEN and CDR2 SYDVKM come from the germline V gene. The CDR3 is made up of 14 amino acids. The CDR3, as DNA: TGTGCCAGCAGTCGGGGACAGGGTCGCTATGGCTACACCTTC. Translation: CASSRGQGRYGYTF.

The chain has TRBV28 and TRBJ2-7; TRBD1 matches at 12 bases. The CDR3 is 15 residues long. CDR1 and CDR2 from the germline V gene are MDHEN and SYDVKM. The V gene end was trimmed by 6 bases and the J gene end by 3 bases; junction bases not matched to a gene: 6. The CDR3 loop is CASRGDRGPSYEQYF. The CDR3 DNA reads TGTGCCAGCAGGGGGGACAGGGGGCCTAGCTACGAGCAGTACTTC. The entire variable domain, with the rest obtained from reference TRBV28 and TRBJ2-7, is as follows: DVKVTQSSRYLVKRTGEKVFLECVQDMDHENMFWYRQDPGLGLRLIYFSYDVKMKEKGDIPEGYSVSREKKERFSLILESASTNQTSMYLCASRGDRGPSYEQYFGPGTRLTVT.

The sample holds many counts of this clonotype. The chain couples TRBV12-3 or TRBV12-4 to TRBJ1-2; D is ambiguous. Trimming shortened V by 3 bases and J by 0 bases, and 5 bases separated the two germline ends. This CDR3 is built from 13 residues. CDR3 sequence: CASSLRANYGYTF. DNA of the CDR3: TGTGCCAGCAGTTTGCGAGCTAACTATGGCTACACCTTC.

This clonotype showed up just a few times. This rearrangement joins TRBV10-3 to TRBJ1-1, with 9 positions matching TRBD1. CDR3 length: 14 amino acids. The junction had 1 base not matched to a gene; V was cut back by 5 bases and J by 0 bases. Germline V gene sequence: CDR1 ENHRY, CDR2 SYGVKD. The CDR3 bases are TGTGCCATCAGTACAGGGGGCCTGAACACTGAAGCTTTCTTT. Translation: CAISTGGLNTEAFF.

This clonotype was observed a handful of times. This sequence joins TRBV11-3 and TRBJ2-1; 11 nucleotides align to TRBD2. Germline CDR1 SGHNT, CDR2 YENEEA. This CDR3 contains 14 residues. The V segment lost 3 bases and the J segment 8 bases; nucleotides outside the gene matches: 3. The CDR3 DNA is TGTGCCAGCAGCTTTAGCGGGGGGGCCCATGAGCAGTTCTTC. This sequence encodes CASSFSGGAHEQFF.

The chain links TRBV24-1 to TRBJ2-1; D gene unclear. Germline loops: CDR1 KGHDR, CDR2 SFDVKD. V was clipped by 1 base and J by 6 bases, with 24 bases between them. The CDR3 is 19 amino acids. CDR3 sequence reads: CATSDFWVVDGRVINEQFF. CDR3 nucleotides: TGTGCCACCAGTGATTTTTGGGTGGTCGACGGTCGTGTCATCAATGAGCAGTTCTTC.

V usage is TRBV7-2 and J usage is TRBJ1-4; a weak D match, TRBD1 (6 bases). This CDR3 is built from 17 residues. Germline CDR1 SGHTA, CDR2 FQGNSA. Trimming removed 5 bases from V and 3 bases from J, with 19 bases in between. The CDR3: CASSININRAANEKLFF. CDR3 coding DNA: TGTGCCAGCAGCATAAATATCAACAGGGCGGCTAATGAAAAACTGTTTTTT.

This clonotype was counted a few times. The rearrangement links TRBV6-5 to TRBJ2-7, with TRBD2 identical over 10 bases. The ends lost 4 bases at V and 4 bases at J; junction bases unmatched: 4. This CDR3 comprises 14 residues. CDR1 is MNHEY and CDR2 is SVGAGI in the germline V gene. The CDR3 loop reads CASSSASGGYEQYF. CDR3 DNA: TGTGCCAGCAGTTCCGCTAGCGGGGGTTACGAGCAGTACTTC.

This clonotype occurred once. The chain employs TRBV7-6 and TRBJ2-3; D not resolved. CDR1 SGHVS and CDR2 FNYEAQ come from the germline V gene. Trimming pared 4 bases from V and 5 bases from J, leaving 10 bases between. This CDR3 contains 13 residues. The CDR3 region is CASSSDEGDTQYF. CDR3 nucleotides: TGTGCCAGCAGCTCCGACGAAGGAGATACGCAGTATTTT. Using reference TRBV7-6 and TRBJ2-3 for the parts outside the CDR3, the full variable domain is GAGVSQSPRYKVTKRGQDVALRCDPISGHVSLYWYRQALGQGPEFLTYFNYEAQQDKSGLPNDRFSAERPEGSISTLTIQRTEQRDSAMYRCASSSDEGDTQYFGPGTRLTVL.

The V call is TRBV5-1, the J call TRBJ2-1; D gene ambiguous. V was cut by 0 bases and J by 6 bases, with 10 bases left in between. This CDR3 comprises 14 residues. Germline loops: CDR1 SGHRS, CDR2 YFSETQ. The CDR3 sequence is CASSLVLGSNEQFF. The CDR3 nucleotides are TGCGCCAGCAGCTTGGTCCTAGGCTCCAATGAGCAGTTCTTC.

V and J are TRBV10-2 and TRBJ2-7, with 8 bases lining up with TRBD1. J lost 3 bases, V lost 3 bases, and 4 bases had no gene match. CDR1 and CDR2 from the germline V gene are WSHSY and SAAADI. CDR3 length equals 14 residues. The DNA of the CDR3 is TGCGCCAGCAGTGAAGCAGGGGGCAACTACGAGCAGTACTTC. Its protein is CASSEAGGNYEQYF.